The rows below give T cell receptor beta chains drawn from one sample of a study of Tregs in tolerant kidney transplant recipients. Sequenced by immunoSEQ multiplex PCR; TCRdb stores in-frame clones only, minus some. The sample carries 84,000 or so clones, 90% to 95% recorded once. Source: CD4+ T cells from blood (PBMCs), taken 12 months after the transplant. Receptors were obtained from a human patient who received a combined kidney and bone marrow transplant. Some of the T cells might come from the graft donor. The CDR3 runs from the conserved cysteine through the conserved F or W. The order of the fields is V gene, clone size, D gene, J gene, CDR3 DNA, CDR3 protein. D genes are given only for firm matches. Expanded clones are given a class, and other clones once, few, many or no size at all.

V gene: TRBV5-1
clone size: .
D gene: .
J gene: TRBJ2-2
CDR3 DNA: TGCGCCAGCAGCTATGGGGCCACCGGGGAGCTGTTTTTT
CDR3 protein: CASSYGATGELFF

V gene: TRBV14
clone size: .
D gene: TRBD2
J gene: TRBJ2-1
CDR3 DNA: TGTGCCAGCAGCCAAGAAAAGCGGGGGGCTAACTACAATGAGCAGTTCTTC
CDR3 protein: CASSQEKRGANYNEQFF

V gene: TRBV29-1
clone size: .
D gene: TRBD1
J gene: TRBJ1-2
CDR3 DNA: TGCAGCGTACTGCCAGGGGGCGGGAGCTATGGCTACACCTTC
CDR3 protein: CSVLPGGGSYGYTF

V gene: TRBV5-6
clone size: .
D gene: .
J gene: TRBJ2-5
CDR3 DNA: TGTGCCAGCAGCTTGGTCATAGCCATCCAAGAGACCCAGTACTTC
CDR3 protein: CASSLVIAIQETQYF

V gene: TRBV7-9
clone size: .
D gene: TRBD1
J gene: TRBJ2-5
CDR3 DNA: TGTGCCAGCAGCTTGGGTCAAACAGGGGCTCGCCAAGAGACCCAGTACTTC
CDR3 protein: CASSLGQTGARQETQYF

V gene: TRBV7-2
clone size: .
D gene: .
J gene: TRBJ2-7
CDR3 DNA: TGTGCCAGCAGCCCGGGACAAGATTGGCACGAGCAGTACTTC
CDR3 protein: CASSPGQDWHEQYF

V gene: TRBV21-1
clone size: .
D gene: .
J gene: TRBJ2-7
CDR3 DNA: TGTGCCAGCAGCAAAGAGGGTGGGGGGGGACGATCCTACGAGCAGTACTTC
CDR3 protein: CASSKEGGGGRSYEQYF

V gene: TRBV11-2
clone size: .
D gene: TRBD1
J gene: TRBJ1-6
CDR3 DNA: TGTGCCAGCAGCGGGACAGGGGTGGATTCACCCCTCCACTTT
CDR3 protein: CASSGTGVDSPLHF

V gene: TRBV19
clone size: once
D gene: .
J gene: TRBJ1-2
CDR3 DNA: TGTGCCAGTAGTAAACCAACAGGGACCTATGGCTACACCTTC
CDR3 protein: CASSKPTGTYGYTF

V gene: TRBV25-1
clone size: .
D gene: .
J gene: TRBJ2-5
CDR3 DNA: TGTGCCAGCAGTGAATCTAGGGAGACCCAGTACTTC
CDR3 protein: CASSESRETQYF

V gene: TRBV30
clone size: .
D gene: .
J gene: TRBJ2-5
CDR3 DNA: TGTGCCTGGAGTGTATCCGGAATTTGGAGGGAGACCCAGTACTTC
CDR3 protein: CAWSVSGIWRETQYF

V gene: TRBV7-9
clone size: .
D gene: .
J gene: TRBJ2-5
CDR3 DNA: TGTGCCAGCAGCCGCGTCGGGGGACGGGAGACCCAGTACTTC
CDR3 protein: CASSRVGGRETQYF

V gene: TRBV5-1
clone size: .
D gene: TRBD1
J gene: TRBJ1-6
CDR3 DNA: TGCGCCAGCAGCTTGGAGGACAGGGGAGGCAATTCCCCCCTCCACTTT
CDR3 protein: CASSLEDRGGNSPLHF

V gene: TRBV5-1
clone size: .
D gene: TRBD1
J gene: TRBJ2-7
CDR3 DNA: TGCGCCAGCAGCAAGGGACAGGTTCCCTACGAGCAGTACTTC
CDR3 protein: CASSKGQVPYEQYF

V gene: TRBV19
clone size: .
D gene: TRBD1
J gene: TRBJ1-1
CDR3 DNA: TGTGCCAGTAGTATAACAGGGGCGTTGAACACTGAAGCTTTCTTT
CDR3 protein: CASSITGALNTEAFF

V gene: TRBV4-2
clone size: .
D gene: TRBD1
J gene: TRBJ2-2
CDR3 DNA: TGTGCCAGCAGCCTACGGCGACAGGGCGGCACCGAGGAGCTGTTTTTT
CDR3 protein: CASSLRRQGGTEELFF

V gene: TRBV30
clone size: .
D gene: TRBD1
J gene: TRBJ2-4
CDR3 DNA: TGTGCCTGGAGTCATGGACAGGAGCAAAACATTCAGTACTTC
CDR3 protein: CAWSHGQEQNIQYF